This T cell receptor (beta chain) comes out of a study of blood T cell repertoires in COVID-19. About the study: Sample material is recorded as cDNA or gDNA derived from T cells, B-cell-depleted T cells, or PBMCs.

The CDR3 contains 14 residues. The V end lost 4 bases, the J end lost 4 bases, and 11 bases lay between the germline ends. In germline, CDR1 is SNHLY, CDR2 FYNNEI. This clone has a single count. Measured with immunoSEQ multiplex PCR; TCRdb has only the in-frame clones, and not every one. The data hold about 200,000 clones, with around 88% observed a single time. The clonotype was recovered from a man aged 40-49 years with acute COVID-19. Source material: PBMCs or T cells enriched from blood (not recorded which). The chain has TRBV2 and TRBJ1-3, with TRBD1 as a possible D gene (5 bases). CDR3: CASSGQLLGNTIYF. The CDR3 region has the DNA TGTGCCAGCAGTGGACAGTTGCTAGGAAACACCATATATTTT.